The clone carrying this TCR beta chain was seen ten or more times. The data derive from a study of T cells in Graves' hyperthyroidism and ophthalmopathy. RNA transcripts provided the source from which TCR beta CDR3 regions were amplified. First-round RT-PCR with HTBI primers amplified the TCR CDR3 region. One entry per CDR3 protein results from TCRdb running MiXCR on the multiplex PCR reads. The repertoire consists of 530,000 or so distinct CDR3 sequences, with around 45% occurring once and the leading ten covering about 8.3%. Sequenced material: peripheral blood or thyroid tissue (not recorded which). This receptor was identified in a young woman with Graves' hyperthyroidism.

The chain's CDR3 is CASSKTNYGYTF. CDR3 coding DNA: TGTGCCAGCAGCAAAACGAACTATGGCTACACCTTC. The V call is TRBV7-3, the J call TRBJ1-2; D gene ambiguous. The V gene's germline CDR1 is SGHTA and CDR2 FQGTGA. CDR3 length: 12 amino acids. Trimming cost V 5 bases and J 2 bases, with 6 bases left between them. Complete variable domain (other parts from reference TRBV7-3 and TRBJ1-2): GAGVSQTPSNKVTEKGKYVELRCDPISGHTALYWYRQSLGQGPEFLIYFQGTGAADDSGLPNDRFFAVRPEGSVSTLKIQRTERGDSAVYLCASSKTNYGYTFGSGTRLTVV.